This T cell receptor (beta chain) was identified in a study of neoadjuvant nivolumab and ipilimumab in lung cancer. General study points: TCR clonality did not significantly correlate with pathologic tumor regression.

Comments on this clone: Its specificity is not known.

Here immunoSEQ multiplex PCR was the method, and the copy in TCRdb shows in-frame clones only, minus some. The table has 30,000 or so clones, over 75% seen once. V lost 6 bases to trimming and J lost 4 bases; unmatched junction nucleotides: 1. CDR1 and CDR2 (germline): LNHDA, SQIVND (reference sequence). The CDR3 sequence is 13 residues long. The sample consisted of peripheral blood, taken after neoadjuvant nivolumab, alone or with ipilimumab, at or shortly before surgery. The source of this sequence is an adult with non-small cell lung cancer. The V call is TRBV19, the J call TRBJ1-5, with TRBD1 identical over 9 bases. The CDR3 loop is CASRGQGNQPQHF. CDR3 nucleotides: TGTGCCAGTAGAGGACAGGGGAATCAGCCCCAGCATTTT.